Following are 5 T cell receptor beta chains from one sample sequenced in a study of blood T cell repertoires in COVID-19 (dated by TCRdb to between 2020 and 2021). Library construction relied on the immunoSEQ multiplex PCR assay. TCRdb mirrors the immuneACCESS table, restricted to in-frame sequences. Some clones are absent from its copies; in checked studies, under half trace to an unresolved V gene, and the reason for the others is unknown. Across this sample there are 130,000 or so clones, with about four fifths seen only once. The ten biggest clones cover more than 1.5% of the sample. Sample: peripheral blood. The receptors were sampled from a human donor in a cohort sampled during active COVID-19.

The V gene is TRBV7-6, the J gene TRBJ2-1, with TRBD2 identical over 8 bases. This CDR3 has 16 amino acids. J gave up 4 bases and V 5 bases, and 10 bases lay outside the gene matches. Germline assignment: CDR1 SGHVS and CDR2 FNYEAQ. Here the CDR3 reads CASSPSQGGGYNEQFF. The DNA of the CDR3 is TGTGCCAGCAGCCCCTCCCAAGGCGGGGGGTACAATGAGCAGTTCTTC.

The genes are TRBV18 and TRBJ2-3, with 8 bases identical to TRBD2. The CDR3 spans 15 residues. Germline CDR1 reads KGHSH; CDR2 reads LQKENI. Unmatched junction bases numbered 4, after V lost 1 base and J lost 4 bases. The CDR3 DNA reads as TGTGCCAGCTCACCACTTGGGACTAGACCAGATACGCAGTATTTT. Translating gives CASSPLGTRPDTQYF.

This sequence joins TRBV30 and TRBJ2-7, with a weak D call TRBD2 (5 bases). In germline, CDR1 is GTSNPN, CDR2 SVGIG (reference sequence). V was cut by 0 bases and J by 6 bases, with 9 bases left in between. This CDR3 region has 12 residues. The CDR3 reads CAWSVLGLEQYF. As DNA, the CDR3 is TGTGCCTGGAGTGTACTAGGGCTCGAGCAGTACTTC.

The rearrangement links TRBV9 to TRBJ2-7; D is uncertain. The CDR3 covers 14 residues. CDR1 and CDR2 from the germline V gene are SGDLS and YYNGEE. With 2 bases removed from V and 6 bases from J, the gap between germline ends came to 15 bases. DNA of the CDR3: TGTGCCAGCAGCGTCGGTGCCCCTGCTGGCGAGCAGTACTTC. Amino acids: CASSVGAPAGEQYF.

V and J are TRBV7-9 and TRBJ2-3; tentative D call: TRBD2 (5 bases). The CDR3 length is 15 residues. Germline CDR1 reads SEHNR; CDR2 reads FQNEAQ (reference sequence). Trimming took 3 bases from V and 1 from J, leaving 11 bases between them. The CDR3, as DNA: TGTGCCAGCAGCTTGACCCACGGGGGCACAGATACGCAGTATTTT. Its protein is CASSLTHGGTDTQYF.